Below, 10 T cell receptor beta chains from the same sample are listed, as sequenced in a study of cytomegalovirus exposure and HLA in healthy donors. The PCR had 60 Vbeta and 13 Jbeta primers. Produced via immunoSEQ multiplex PCR; TCRdb's table is partial and in-frame only. The sample shows about 180,000 clones, 77% of them seen only once. The sequencing input was PBMCs. Receptor source: a man younger than 35 in good health and CMV-seronegative.

The genes are TRBV27 and TRBJ1-6, with TRBD1 identical over 10 bases. The CDR3 sequence is 16 residues long. The ends lost 5 bases at V and 7 bases at J; junction bases unmatched: 8. Germline CDR1 MNHEY, CDR2 SMNVEV (reference sequence). CDR3 protein: CASSIRPGQGNSPLHF. In DNA, the CDR3 is TGTGCCAGCAGTATACGACCGGGACAGGGGAATTCACCCCTCCACTTT.

The V gene is TRBV19, the J gene TRBJ2-7, with 13 nucleotides matching TRBD2. The junction had 6 bases not matched to a gene; V was cut back by 10 bases and J by 3 bases. The CDR3 extends over 14 amino acids. Germline V gene sequence: CDR1 LNHDA, CDR2 SQIVND (reference sequence). The CDR3 loop reads CATSGTSGNYEQYF. The CDR3 DNA is TGTGCCACCAGCGGGACTAGCGGGAACTACGAGCAGTACTTC.

The rearrangement uses TRBV12-5 and TRBJ1-3; D is unresolved. In germline, CDR1 is LGHNT, CDR2 FRNRAP. The CDR3 has 19 residues. V lost 0 bases and J lost 1, with 19 bases in between. CDR3 coding DNA: TGTGCTAGTGGTTTGGTAAACACGGTTGGCAGGAAATCTGGAAACACCATATATTTT. Translated, it gives CASGLVNTVGRKSGNTIYF.

This chain joins TRBV25-1 and TRBJ1-2; D is undetermined. CDR1 MGHDK and CDR2 SYGVNS come from the germline V gene. V lost 2 bases and J 8 bases, leaving 15 bases between the germline ends. The CDR3 covers 14 residues. The CDR3 loop reads CASSEGWAAQGYTF. DNA of the CDR3: TGTGCCAGCAGTGAAGGCTGGGCAGCCCAGGGCTACACCTTC.

This clone was found once. V is TRBV4-2 and J is TRBJ2-7; TRBD1 aligns across 9 bases. CDR1 and CDR2 from the germline V gene are LGHNA and YNFKEQ. Trimming cost V 1 base and J 6 bases; bases outside gene matches: 7. This CDR3 has 15 residues. CDR3 bases: TGTGCCAGCAGCCAAGGTCCTACAGGGGGCGGCGAGCAGTACTTC. It encodes CASSQGPTGGGEQYF.

The V and J genes are TRBV21-1 and TRBJ1-2; the D call in the table, TRBD1, was not verified against the DNA. TRBV21-1 is noted as a pseudogene. The CDR3 is made up of 15 amino acids. CDR3 amino acids: CASSTLPGTAYGYTF. DNA of the CDR3: TGTGCCAGCAGCACTCTACCCGGGACAGCCTATGGCTACACCTTC.

This chain connects TRBV7-4 to TRBJ1-5, with 8 bases that match TRBD1. Germline V gives CDR1 SGHVT, CDR2 SQSDAQ. V was pared by 6 bases and J by 0 bases, with 7 bases of the junction left unmatched. The CDR3 covers 16 residues. CDR3 DNA: TGTGCCAGCAGGAGACAGGGGCAAGATAGCAATCAGCCCCAGCATTTT. Its translation: CASRRQGQDSNQPQHF.

The CDR3 spells CAWRQTGGDGYTF. In nucleotides, the CDR3 is TGTGCCTGGAGGCAAACAGGGGGCGATGGCTACACCTTC. The rearrangement links TRBV30 to TRBJ1-2; 9 bases are shared with TRBD1. The CDR3 loop spans 13 amino acids. Germline V gene lookup returns CDR1 GTSNPN and CDR2 SVGIG (reference sequence). After removal of 3 bases from V and 6 bases from J, the junction contained 5 bases not matched to a gene.

J is TRBJ1-1 and V is TRBV30; 7 bases agree with TRBD1. The J segment lost 10 bases and the V segment lost 3 bases, leaving 5 bases of the junction unmatched. The V gene's germline CDR1 is GTSNPN and CDR2 SVGIG (reference sequence). This CDR3 is 11 amino acids long. For the CDR3, the DNA is TGTGCCTGGAGGACAGGGTTTGGAGCTTTCTTT. Its protein product is CAWRTGFGAFF.

The rearrangement uses TRBV2 and TRBJ1-5; 7 bases match TRBD1. Germline trimming cut 6 bases from V and 11 bases from J; bases unmatched to any gene: 19. The length of the CDR3 is 16 residues. Germline assignment: CDR1 SNHLY and CDR2 FYNNEI. CDR3 in DNA: TGTGCCAGCAGCCCTCGGGCGGCGGTTCTGGACAGGTCCCAGCATTTT. Translated: CASSPRAAVLDRSQHF.